Listed here are 8 T cell receptor beta chains from one sample, sequenced in a study of identical twins. MiXCR, run by TCRdb on the 5' RACE reads, gives a single entry per CDR3 protein. The sample includes under 900,000 distinct CDR3 sequences, roughly an eighth of them seen just once. Another study also made use of these data, one on yellow fever vaccine responses in identical twins.

The source material was PBMCs. These TCRs come from a woman aged 18-30 years in good health.

The V and J genes are TRBV20-1 and TRBJ2-5; D may be TRBD1 or TRBD2 (6 bases each). The CDR3 consists of 15 residues. Germline loops: CDR1 DFQATT, CDR2 SNEGSKA (reference sequence). As DNA, the CDR3 is TGCATCGGGGGCCCTATAGGGAGTCAACAAGAGACCCAGTACTTC. It yields the protein CIGGPIGSQQETQYF.

This clonotype was observed many times. This chain links TRBV5-1 with TRBJ1-3; D not certain. The germline V gene has CDR1 SGHRS and CDR2 YFSETQ. Trimming took off 4 bases at V and 4 bases at J, with 15 bases between the two ends. The CDR3 totals 15 residues. The CDR3 loop is CASSLDGTIGNTIYF. The CDR3 DNA reads TGCGCCAGCAGCCTGGACGGTACGATCGGAAACACCATATATTTT.

J is TRBJ2-5 and V is TRBV6-5; 8 bases are shared with TRBD2. V was clipped by 0 bases and J by 5 bases; unmatched bases: 11. The length of the CDR3 is 17 residues. CDR1 is MNHEY and CDR2 is SVGAGI in the germline V gene. In DNA, the CDR3 is TGTGCCAGCAGTTACTCCCGTAGGGCAGCGGGAGCGGAGACCCAGTACTTC. Protein product: CASSYSRRAAGAETQYF.

The chain couples TRBV7-6 to TRBJ2-7; a weak D match, TRBD1 (6 bases). The CDR3 runs to 14 residues. Germline CDR1 and CDR2: SGHVS and FNYEAQ. V was clipped by 5 bases and J by 4 bases, with 15 bases between them. The CDR3, as DNA: TGTGCCAGCAGCCCCTTTGCAGGGACATACGAGCAGTACTTC. This encodes CASSPFAGTYEQYF. The full variable domain, with the rest looked up from reference TRBV7-6 and TRBJ2-7, is GAGVSQSPRYKVTKRGQDVALRCDPISGHVSLYWYRQALGQGPEFLTYFNYEAQQDKSGLPNDRFSAERPEGSISTLTIQRTEQRDSAMYRCASSPFAGTYEQYFGPGTRLTVT.

There are many counts of this clonotype. The chain carries TRBV12-3 or TRBV12-4 and TRBJ2-5, with 7 bases lining up with TRBD2. With V trimmed by 2 bases and J by 4 bases, 4 bases remained unmatched. The CDR3 has 14 amino acids. The CDR3, as DNA: TGTGCCAGCAGTTTACGCGGGAGTCGAGAGACCCAGTACTTC. Its translation: CASSLRGSRETQYF.

This clonotype has at least ten counts. The chain combines TRBV28 with TRBJ2-3, with D maybe TRBD2 (5 bases). This CDR3 has 15 amino acids. V lost 10 bases to trimming and J lost 2 bases, with 19 bases between them. Germline V gives CDR1 MDHEN, CDR2 SYDVKM. The CDR3 sequence: CATSRVLATTDTQYF. The CDR3 bases are TGTGCCACCTCCCGGGTTCTAGCAACCACAGATACGCAGTATTTT.

This clonotype was recorded a few times. A read error may account for a junction end that differs from germline. The CDR3 spells CASSPLSGTVETQYF. The DNA of the CDR3 is TGTGCCAGCTCTCCACTGTCCGGGACTGTGGAGACCCAGTACTTC. V is TRBV18 and J is TRBJ2-5; D might be TRBD2 (6 bases). Looked up from germline, CDR1 is KGHSH and CDR2 is LQKENI. The CDR3 spans 15 residues. The full variable domain, rest sourced from reference TRBV18 and TRBJ2-5, is NAGVMQNPRHLVRRRGQEARLRCSPMKGHSHVYWYRQLPEEGLKFMVYLQKENIIDESGMPKERFSAEFPKEGPSILRIQQVVRGDSAAYFCASSPLSGTVETQYFGPGTRLLVL.

This clonotype turned up a few times. The rearrangement links TRBV12-3 or TRBV12-4 to TRBJ1-5; D gene unclear. V lost 6 bases and J 3 bases, leaving 15 bases between the germline ends. This CDR3 region has 15 residues. As DNA, the CDR3 is TGTGCCAGCAGATCGGACGGTAGAAACAATCAGCCCCAGCATTTT. It yields the protein CASRSDGRNNQPQHF.